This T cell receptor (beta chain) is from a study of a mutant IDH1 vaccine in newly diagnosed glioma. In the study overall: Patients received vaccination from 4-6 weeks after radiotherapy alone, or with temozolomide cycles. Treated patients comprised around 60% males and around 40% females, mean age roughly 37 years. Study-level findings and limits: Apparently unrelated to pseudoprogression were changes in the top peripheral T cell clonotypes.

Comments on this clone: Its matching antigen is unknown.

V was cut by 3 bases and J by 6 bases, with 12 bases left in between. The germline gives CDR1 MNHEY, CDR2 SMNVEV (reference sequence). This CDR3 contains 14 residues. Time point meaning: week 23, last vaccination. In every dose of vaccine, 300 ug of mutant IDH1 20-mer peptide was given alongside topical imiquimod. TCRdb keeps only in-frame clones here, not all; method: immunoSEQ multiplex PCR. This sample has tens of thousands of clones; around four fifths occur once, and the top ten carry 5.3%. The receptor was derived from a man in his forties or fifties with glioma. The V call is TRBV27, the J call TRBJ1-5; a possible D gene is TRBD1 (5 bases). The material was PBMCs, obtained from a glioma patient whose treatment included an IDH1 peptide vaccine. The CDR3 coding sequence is TGTGCCAGCAGTTTTGGAGGTCAGGGTCAGCCCCAGCATTTT. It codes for CASSFGGQGQPQHF.